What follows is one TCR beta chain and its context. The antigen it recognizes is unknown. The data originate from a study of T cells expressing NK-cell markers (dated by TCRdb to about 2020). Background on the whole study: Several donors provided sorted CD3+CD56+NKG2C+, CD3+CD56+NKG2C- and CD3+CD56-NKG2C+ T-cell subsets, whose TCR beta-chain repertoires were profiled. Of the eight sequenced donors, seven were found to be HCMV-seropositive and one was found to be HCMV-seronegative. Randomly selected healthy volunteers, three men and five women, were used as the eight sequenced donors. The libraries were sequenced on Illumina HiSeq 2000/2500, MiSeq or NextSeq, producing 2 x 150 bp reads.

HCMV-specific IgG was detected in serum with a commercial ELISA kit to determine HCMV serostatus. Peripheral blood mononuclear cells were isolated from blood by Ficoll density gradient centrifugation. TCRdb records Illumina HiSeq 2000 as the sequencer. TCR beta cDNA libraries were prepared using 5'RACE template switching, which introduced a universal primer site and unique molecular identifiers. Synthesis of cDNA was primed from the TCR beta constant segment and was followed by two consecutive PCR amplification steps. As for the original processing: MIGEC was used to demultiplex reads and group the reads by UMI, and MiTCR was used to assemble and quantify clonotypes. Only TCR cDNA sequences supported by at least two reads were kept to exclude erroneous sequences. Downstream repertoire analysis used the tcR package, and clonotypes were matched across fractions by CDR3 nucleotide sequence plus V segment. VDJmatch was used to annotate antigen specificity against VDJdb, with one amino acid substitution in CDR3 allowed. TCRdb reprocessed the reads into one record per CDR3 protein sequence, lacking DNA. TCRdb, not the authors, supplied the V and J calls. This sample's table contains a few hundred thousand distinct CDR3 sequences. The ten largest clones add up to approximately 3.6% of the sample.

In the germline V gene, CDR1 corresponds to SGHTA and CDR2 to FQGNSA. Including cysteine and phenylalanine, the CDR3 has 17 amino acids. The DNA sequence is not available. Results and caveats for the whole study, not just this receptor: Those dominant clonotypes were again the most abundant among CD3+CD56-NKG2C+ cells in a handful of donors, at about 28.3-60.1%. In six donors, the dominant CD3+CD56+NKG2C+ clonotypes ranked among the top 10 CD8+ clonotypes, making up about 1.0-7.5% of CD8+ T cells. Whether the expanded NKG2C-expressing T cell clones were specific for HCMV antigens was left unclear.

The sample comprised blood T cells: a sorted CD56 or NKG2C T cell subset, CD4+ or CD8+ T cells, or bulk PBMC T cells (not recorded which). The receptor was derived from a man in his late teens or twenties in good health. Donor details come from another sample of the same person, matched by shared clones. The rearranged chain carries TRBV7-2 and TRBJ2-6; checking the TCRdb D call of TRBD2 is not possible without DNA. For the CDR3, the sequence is CASSVTSGSSGANVLTF.